Listed below are T cell receptor beta chains from one sample, sequenced in a study of response to subunit inactivated influenza vaccine. TCRdb passed the RT-PCR reads through MiXCR, listing each CDR3 protein once. The sample consists of about 570,000 distinct CDR3 sequences, roughly 10% of them appearing once. This sample was also put to use in a study of T cells expressing NK-cell markers.

Sequencing used PBMCs from blood, obtained on the day of vaccination. These receptors were collected from a man aged 50 to 60 who received an inactivated influenza vaccine. The CDR3 runs from the conserved cysteine through the conserved F or W. A D gene is named only where the DNA matches it firmly. Not every row has a clone size; where given, it reads once, few, many or a size class.

v_gene	j_gene	abundance	d_gene	len	CDR3aa	CDR3nt
TRBV7-2	TRBJ2-5	few	-	15	CASRSTGIPQETQYF	TGTGCCAGCAGATCAACAGGGATCCCTCAAGAGACCCAGTACTTC
TRBV4-1	TRBJ2-2	few	TRBD1	16	CASSQVRTGGTGELFF	TGCGCCAGCAGCCAAGTTCGGACAGGGGGCACCGGGGAGCTGTTTTTT
TRBV20-1	TRBJ1-2	few	-	14	CSAREAGRGYGYTF	TGCAGTGCTAGAGAGGCAGGAAGGGGCTATGGCTACACCTTC
TRBV15	TRBJ2-5	once	-	14	CATSQGGAQETQYF	TGTGCCACCTCCCAAGGGGGGGCGCAAGAGACCCAGTACTTC
TRBV11-2	TRBJ2-7	-	-	11	CASSAQVEQYF	TGTGCCAGCAGCGCGCAGGTCGAGCAGTACTTC
TRBV18	TRBJ2-3	many	-	15	CASSPRGGSTDTQYF	TGTGCCAGCTCACCACGTGGGGGTAGCACAGATACGCAGTATTTT
TRBV29-1	TRBJ2-4	many	-	11	CSVGLEDIQYF	TGCAGCGTTGGCCTGGAGGACATTCAGTACTTC
TRBV6-2/TRBV6-3	TRBJ1-2	few	TRBD1	14	CASSPTGGFGGYTF	TGTGCCAGCAGTCCGACAGGGGGATTCGGTGGCTACACCTTC
TRBV6-1	TRBJ2-2	few	-	16	CASTLRERILAGELFF	TGTGCCAGCACTCTCAGGGAGAGGATTCTCGCCGGGGAGCTGTTTTTT
TRBV9	TRBJ2-5	few	TRBD2	18	CASSVGLVAGGPEETQYF	TGTGCCAGCAGCGTAGGCTTGGTAGCGGGGGGGCCAGAGGAGACCCAGTACTTC
TRBV7-8	TRBJ1-1	-	-	14	CASLPEYLITEAFF	TGTGCCAGCCTGCCGGAATATCTCATCACTGAAGCTTTCTTT
TRBV14	TRBJ2-5	many	-	13	CASSQGTRETQYF	TGTGCCAGCAGCCAGGGGACCCGGGAGACCCAGTACTTC
TRBV13	TRBJ2-1	-	-	14	CASSFYQDYNEQFF	TGTGCCAGCAGCTTCTACCAAGACTACAATGAGCAGTTCTTC
TRBV7-9	TRBJ2-5	-	-	12	CASSFFGGVEYF	TGTGCCAGCAGCTTTTTCGGAGGGGTGGAGTACTTC
TRBV7-2	TRBJ2-1	-	-	15	CASSPNRLTYNEQFF	TGTGCCAGCAGCCCTAATAGGCTAACCTACAATGAGCAGTTCTTC
TRBV10-1	TRBJ2-3	-	-	15	CASSALSGLTDTQYF	TGCGCCAGCAGTGCACTCAGCGGACTCACAGATACGCAGTATTTT
TRBV7-2	TRBJ1-6	many	-	15	CASSLQGLGNSPLHF	TGTGCCAGCAGCTTACAGGGTCTGGGTAATTCACCCCTCCACTTT
TRBV5-1	TRBJ2-1	many	TRBD2	14	CASSRAGGVDEQFF	TGCGCCAGCAGCAGAGCGGGAGGGGTTGATGAGCAGTTCTTC
TRBV20-1	TRBJ2-2	few	-	15	CSATSYTGSTGELFF	TGCAGTGCCACTTCCTATACAGGGAGTACCGGGGAGCTGTTTTTT
TRBV7-8	TRBJ2-2	-	TRBD1	15	CASSSLDRDIGELFF	TGTGCCAGCAGCTCCCTCGACAGGGACATCGGGGAGCTGTTTTTT
TRBV2	TRBJ2-1	few	-	16	CASRYRGSGSYNEQFF	TGTGCCAGCAGATACCGGGGTAGCGGATCCTACAATGAGCAGTTCTTC
TRBV7-9	TRBJ2-2	few	TRBD2	15	CASSLARGITGELFF	TGTGCCAGCAGCTTAGCGCGGGGGATCACCGGGGAGCTGTTTTTT
TRBV5-1	TRBJ2-2	few	-	15	CASSADTSNTGELFF	TGCGCCAGCAGCGCAGACACTTCGAACACCGGGGAGCTGTTTTTT
TRBV10-3	TRBJ2-3	-	TRBD1	14	CAISKDRGVDTQYF	TGTGCCATCAGTAAGGACAGGGGAGTAGATACGCAGTATTTT
TRBV24-1	TRBJ2-2	many	TRBD1	17	CATSPGQGQHYTGELFF	TGTGCCACCAGTCCGGGACAGGGGCAACATTACACCGGGGAGCTGTTTTTT
TRBV29-1	TRBJ2-5	few	-	12	CSVVGTQETQYF	TGCAGCGTTGTGGGAACACAAGAGACCCAGTACTTC
TRBV20-1	TRBJ2-1	few	-	13	CSAEGQLWGEQFF	TGCAGTGCCGAAGGACAGCTTTGGGGTGAGCAGTTCTTC
TRBV7-9	TRBJ2-5	-	-	15	CASSVDGLVGETQYF	TGTGCCAGCAGCGTAGACGGACTCGTTGGAGAGACCCAGTACTTC
TRBV6-1	TRBJ2-1	many	-	17	CASRPRTSFYSYNEQFF	TGTGCCAGCAGGCCACGAACTAGCTTCTACTCCTACAATGAGCAGTTCTTC
TRBV18	TRBJ1-1	-	-	16	CASSPSSLALNTEAFF	TGTGCCAGCTCCCCATCATCCTTAGCCCTGAACACTGAAGCTTTCTTT
TRBV5-5	TRBJ2-7	-	-	15	CASSLDGNLVYEQYF	TGTGCCAGCAGCTTGGATGGCAACCTCGTCTACGAGCAGTACTTC
TRBV14	TRBJ1-2	-	-	14	CASSQSGGPDGYTF	TGTGCCAGCAGCCAATCCGGGGGCCCGGATGGCTACACCTTC
TRBV6-6	TRBJ2-5	-	-	12	CASSYSMETQYF	TGTGCCAGCAGTTACTCAATGGAGACCCAGTACTTC
TRBV11-1	TRBJ2-3	-	-	14	CASSPDPISGTQYF	TGTGCCAGCAGTCCAGACCCAATTTCAGGGACGCAGTATTTT
TRBV7-9	TRBJ2-3	few	TRBD1	12	CATGTGPDTQYF	TGTGCCACCGGGACAGGCCCAGATACGCAGTATTTT